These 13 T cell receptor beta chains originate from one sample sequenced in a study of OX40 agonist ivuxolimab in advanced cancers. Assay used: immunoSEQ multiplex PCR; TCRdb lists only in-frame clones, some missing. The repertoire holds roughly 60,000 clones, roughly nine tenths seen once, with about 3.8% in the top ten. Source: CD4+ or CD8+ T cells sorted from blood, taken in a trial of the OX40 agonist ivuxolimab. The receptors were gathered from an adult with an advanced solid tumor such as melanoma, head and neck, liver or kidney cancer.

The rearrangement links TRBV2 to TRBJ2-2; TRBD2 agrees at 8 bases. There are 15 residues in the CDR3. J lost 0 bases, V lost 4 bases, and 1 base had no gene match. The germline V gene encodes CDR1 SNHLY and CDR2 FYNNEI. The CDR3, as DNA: TGTGCCAGCAGTGGACTAGCGACGAACACCGGGGAGCTGTTTTTT. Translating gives CASSGLATNTGELFF. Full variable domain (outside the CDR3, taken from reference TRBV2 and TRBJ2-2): EPEVTQTPSHQVTQMGQEVILRCVPISNHLYFYWYRQILGQKVEFLVSFYNNEISEKSEIFDDQFSVERPDGSNFTLKIRSTKLEDSAMYFCASSGLATNTGELFFGEGSRLTVL.

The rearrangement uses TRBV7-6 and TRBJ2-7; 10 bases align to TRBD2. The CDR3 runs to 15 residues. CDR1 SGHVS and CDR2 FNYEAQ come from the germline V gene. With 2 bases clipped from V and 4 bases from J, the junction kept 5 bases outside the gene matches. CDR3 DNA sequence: TGTGCCAGCAGCTTACTAGCGGGAGACAAATACGAGCAGTACTTC. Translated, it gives CASSLLAGDKYEQYF.

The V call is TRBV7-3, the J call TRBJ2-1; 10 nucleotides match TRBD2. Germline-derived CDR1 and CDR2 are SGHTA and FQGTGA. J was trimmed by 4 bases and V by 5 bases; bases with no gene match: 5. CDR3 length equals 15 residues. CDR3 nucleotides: TGTGCCAGCAGCCACGGACTAGCGGATTACAATGAGCAGTTCTTC. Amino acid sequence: CASSHGLADYNEQFF.

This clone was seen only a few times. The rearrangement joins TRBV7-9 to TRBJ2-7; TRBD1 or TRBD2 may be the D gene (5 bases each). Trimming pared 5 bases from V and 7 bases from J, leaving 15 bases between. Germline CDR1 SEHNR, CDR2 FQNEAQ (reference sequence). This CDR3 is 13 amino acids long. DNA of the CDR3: TGTGCCAGCAGCCCCGAGTGGGGGTTAGAGCAGTACTTC. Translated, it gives CASSPEWGLEQYF.

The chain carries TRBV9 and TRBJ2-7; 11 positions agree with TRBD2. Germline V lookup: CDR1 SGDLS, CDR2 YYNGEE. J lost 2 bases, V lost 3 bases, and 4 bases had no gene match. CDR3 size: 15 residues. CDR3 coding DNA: TGTGCCAGCAGCGACGGGACTAGCGGAACCTACGAGCAGTACTTC. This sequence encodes CASSDGTSGTYEQYF. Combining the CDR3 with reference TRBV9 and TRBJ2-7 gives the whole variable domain DSGVTQTPKHLITATGQRVTLRCSPRSGDLSVYWYQQSLDQGLQFLIQYYNGEERAKGNILERFSAQQFPDLHSELNLSSLELGDSALYFCASSDGTSGTYEQYFGPGTRLTVT.

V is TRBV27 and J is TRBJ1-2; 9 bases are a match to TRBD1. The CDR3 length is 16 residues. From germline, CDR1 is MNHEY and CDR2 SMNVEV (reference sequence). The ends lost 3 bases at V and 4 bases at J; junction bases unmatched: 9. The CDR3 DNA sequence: TGTGCCAGCAGTTTCCTTGGACAGGGGTACCCCTATGGCTACACCTTC. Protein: CASSFLGQGYPYGYTF.

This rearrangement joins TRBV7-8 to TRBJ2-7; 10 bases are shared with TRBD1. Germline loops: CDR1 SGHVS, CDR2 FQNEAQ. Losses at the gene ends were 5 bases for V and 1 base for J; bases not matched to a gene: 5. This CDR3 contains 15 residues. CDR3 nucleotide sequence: TGTGCCAGCAGCCCTCCGGGACAGGGGTCCTACGAGCAGTACTTC. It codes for CASSPPGQGSYEQYF.

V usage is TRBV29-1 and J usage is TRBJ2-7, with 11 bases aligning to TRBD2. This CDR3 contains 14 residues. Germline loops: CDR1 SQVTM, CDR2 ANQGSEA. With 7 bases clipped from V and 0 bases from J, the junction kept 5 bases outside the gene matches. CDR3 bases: TGCAGCGCCGCGACTAGCGGGAACTCCTACGAGCAGTACTTC. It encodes CSAATSGNSYEQYF.

The CDR3 DNA sequence: TGTGCCAGCAGCTCCACCGGGACTCCCTACAATGAGCAGTTCTTC. It translates to CASSSTGTPYNEQFF. The chain combines TRBV7-9 with TRBJ2-1; D is perhaps TRBD2 (6 bases). There are 15 residues in the CDR3. Germline CDR1 and CDR2: SEHNR and FQNEAQ (reference sequence). Trimming stripped 4 bases from V and 2 bases from J, with 12 bases between.

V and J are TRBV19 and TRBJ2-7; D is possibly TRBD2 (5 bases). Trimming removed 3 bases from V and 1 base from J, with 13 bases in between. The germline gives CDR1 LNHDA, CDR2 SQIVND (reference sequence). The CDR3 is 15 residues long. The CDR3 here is CASSIYVGASYEQYF. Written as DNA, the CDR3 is TGTGCCAGTAGTATTTACGTGGGAGCTTCCTACGAGCAGTACTTC.

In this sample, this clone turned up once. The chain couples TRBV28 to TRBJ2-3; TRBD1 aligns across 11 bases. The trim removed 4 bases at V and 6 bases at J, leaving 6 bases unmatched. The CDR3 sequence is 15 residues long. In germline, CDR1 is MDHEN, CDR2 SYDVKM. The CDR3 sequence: CASSSGTGGIDTQYF. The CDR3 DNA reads TGTGCCAGCAGTTCCGGGACAGGGGGAATTGATACGCAGTATTTT. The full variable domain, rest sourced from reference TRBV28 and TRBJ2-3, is DVKVTQSSRYLVKRTGEKVFLECVQDMDHENMFWYRQDPGLGLRLIYFSYDVKMKEKGDIPEGYSVSREKKERFSLILESASTNQTSMYLCASSSGTGGIDTQYFGPGTRLTVL.

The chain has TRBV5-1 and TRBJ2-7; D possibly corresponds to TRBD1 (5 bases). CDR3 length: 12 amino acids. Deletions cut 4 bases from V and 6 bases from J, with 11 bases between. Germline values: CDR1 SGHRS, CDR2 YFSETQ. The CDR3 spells CASSPLTGEQYF. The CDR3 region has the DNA TGCGCCAGCAGCCCCCTAACAGGCGAGCAGTACTTC.

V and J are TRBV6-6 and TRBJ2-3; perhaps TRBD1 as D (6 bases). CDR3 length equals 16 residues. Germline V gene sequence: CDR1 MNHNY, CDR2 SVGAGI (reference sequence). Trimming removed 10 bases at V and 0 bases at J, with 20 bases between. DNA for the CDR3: TGTGCCACCCTCGGGACACCTGACGCTAGCACAGATACGCAGTATTTT. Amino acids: CATLGTPDASTDTQYF.